The 24 T cell receptor beta chains given below trace back to one sample, sequenced in a study of T cells in Graves' hyperthyroidism and ophthalmopathy. Amplified TCR beta CDR3 regions came from RNA transcripts. A first-round RT-PCR of the TCR CDR3 used the HTBI primer set. TCRdb re-called the multiplex PCR reads through MiXCR, storing one row per CDR3 protein. The sample lists roughly 640,000 distinct CDR3 sequences; around 15% were seen once. The source material was blood. The receptors derive from a woman between 40 and 55 years old with Graves' ophthalmopathy.

This clonotype was counted ten times or more. This chain connects TRBV12-3 or TRBV12-4 to TRBJ2-1; a possible D gene is TRBD1 (5 bases). This CDR3 region has 16 residues. Trimming removed 2 bases from V and 6 bases from J, with 17 bases in between. The CDR3: CASSLLSGRLSNEQFF. DNA for the CDR3: TGTGCCAGCAGTTTACTATCAGGGCGGCTGAGCAATGAGCAGTTCTTC.

This clonotype showed up just once. This chain connects TRBV13 to TRBJ2-7; the D is unclear. The germline V gene has CDR1 PRHDT and CDR2 FYEKMQ (reference sequence). The CDR3 length is 12 residues. V was pared by 5 bases and J by 6 bases, with 11 bases between. This chain's CDR3 is CASSPDLGEQYF. Here the CDR3 DNA reads TGTGCCAGCAGCCCGGACCTCGGCGAGCAGTACTTC.

This clonotype was recorded a few times. This chain joins TRBV6-1 and TRBJ2-5; D assignment may be TRBD1 or TRBD2 (5 bases each). CDR1 and CDR2 from the germline V gene are MNHNS and SASEGT. Trimming pared 5 bases from V and 2 bases from J, leaving 15 bases between. The CDR3 is 15 residues long. The CDR3 nucleotides are TGTGCCAGCAGTCGCCTCGGGACGTCTCAAGAGACCCAGTACTTC. It is translated as CASSRLGTSQETQYF.

This clonotype occurred a few times. The chain has TRBV6-1 and TRBJ2-7; TRBD1 matches at 8 bases. This CDR3 spans 15 amino acids. Germline V lookup: CDR1 MNHNS, CDR2 SASEGT. Losses at the gene ends were 4 bases for V and 2 bases for J; bases not matched to a gene: 7. CDR3 bases: TGTGCCAGCAGTGGCGGACAGGGAAAGGCCTACGAGCAGTACTTC. Translated, it gives CASSGGQGKAYEQYF.

This clonotype was seen many times. The chain employs TRBV5-1 and TRBJ1-4; 9 bases are shared with TRBD1. V lost 4 bases to trimming and J lost 4 bases; unmatched junction nucleotides: 5. The CDR3 loop spans 15 amino acids. The V gene's germline CDR1 is SGHRS and CDR2 YFSETQ. CDR3 protein: CASSGGQGDNEKLFF. The CDR3 DNA is TGCGCCAGCAGCGGGGGACAGGGCGATAATGAAAAACTGTTTTTT. The whole variable domain, remainder taken from reference TRBV5-1 and TRBJ1-4, is KAGVTQTPRYLIKTRGQQVTLSCSPISGHRSVSWYQQTPGQGLQFLFEYFSETQRNKGNFPGRFSGRQFSNSRSEMNVSTLELGDSALYLCASSGGQGDNEKLFFGSGTQLSVL.

V gene TRBV20-1 combines with J gene TRBJ2-2; 8 bases agree with TRBD1. Germline V gene sequence: CDR1 DFQATT, CDR2 SNEGSKA (reference sequence). The CDR3 contains 15 residues. The V segment lost 0 bases and the J segment 4 bases; nucleotides outside the gene matches: 4. CDR3 loop: CSARDGDRPTGELFF. The CDR3 nucleotides read TGCAGTGCTAGAGATGGGGACAGGCCCACCGGGGAGCTGTTTTTT.

This clonotype was recorded many times. The CDR3 region is CAGGGGTANEKLFF. For the CDR3, the DNA is TGTGCCGGAGGAGGGGGCACGGCTAATGAAAAACTGTTTTTT. The chain combines TRBV30 with TRBJ1-4, with 7 bases aligning to TRBD1. Trimming removed 8 bases from V and 3 bases from J; junction bases left unmatched: 9. The CDR3 is 14 residues long. Germline V gene sequence: CDR1 GTSNPN, CDR2 SVGIG (reference sequence).

This clonotype appeared many times. This chain uses TRBV6-2 or TRBV6-3 with TRBJ2-3, with 8 bases identical to TRBD1. The CDR3 has 15 amino acids. The germline gives CDR1 MNHEY, CDR2 SVGEGT. J lost 2 bases, V lost 6 bases, and 7 bases had no gene match. The CDR3 sequence: CASSKGTGSTDTQYF. Written as DNA, the CDR3 is TGTGCCAGCAGCAAAGGGACAGGCTCCACAGATACGCAGTATTTT.

This clonotype has ten or more counts. The chain has TRBV29-1 and TRBJ1-1; 8 positions match TRBD1. V shed 4 bases and J 1 base; nucleotides not matched to a gene: 5. The CDR3 sequence is 14 residues long. Germline V gene sequence: CDR1 SQVTM, CDR2 ANQGSEA. Here the CDR3 DNA reads TGCAGCGTTGGGGACAGGAGAACGAACACTGAAGCTTTCTTT. Protein: CSVGDRRTNTEAFF.

A remark on this clonotype: A much larger clone differs from this one at a single base, so this may be a read error. The chain carries TRBV5-8 and TRBJ2-5; D gene unclear. Germline CDR1 and CDR2: SGHTS and YDEGEE. This CDR3 contains 15 residues. Trimming cost V 0 bases and J 3 bases, with 12 bases left between them. The CDR3 spells CASSLAYGVEETQYF. For the CDR3, the DNA is TGTGCCAGCAGCTTGGCTTATGGGGTGGAAGAGACCCAGTACTTC.

In regard to this clonotype: One junction end disagrees with the germline gene, perhaps due to a read error. This sequence joins TRBV20-1 and TRBJ1-5, with D uncertain. CDR1 is DFQATT and CDR2 is SNEGSKA in the germline V gene (reference sequence). The CDR3 is 13 amino acids. CDR3 DNA: TGCAGTGCTAGAACCGGGTCCAATCGGCCCCAGCATTTT. Its translation is CSARTGSNRPQHF.

Regarding this clonotype: This may come from a read error, since a much larger clone is one base off. This chain joins TRBV7-9 and TRBJ1-1, with D maybe TRBD1 (5 bases). Trimming took 7 bases from V and 3 from J, leaving 15 bases between them. CDR1 and CDR2 from the germline V gene are SEHNR and FQNEAQ (reference sequence). CDR3 size: 14 residues. The DNA of the CDR3 is TGTGCCAGCACCTGGGGAGGGGACGACACTGAAGCTTTCTTT. Amino acid sequence: CASTWGGDDTEAFF.

This clonotype was picked up a small number of times. The V gene is TRBV19, the J gene TRBJ1-2, with D uncertain. The germline V gene encodes CDR1 LNHDA and CDR2 SQIVND (reference sequence). This CDR3 is 13 amino acids long. The ends were cut back, 4 bases at V and 0 bases at J, with 6 bases in the middle. DNA for the CDR3: TGTGCCAGTAGTACGAGTACTAACTATGGCTACACCTTC. It is translated as CASSTSTNYGYTF.

In its sample, this clonotype was seen many times. J is TRBJ1-5 and V is TRBV5-1; tentatively, D is TRBD1 (5 bases). Germline V gene lookup returns CDR1 SGHRS and CDR2 YFSETQ. This CDR3 region has 15 residues. Trimming cost V 2 bases and J 5 bases, with 14 bases left between them. The chain's CDR3 is CASSLAGTSDQPQHF. The CDR3 nucleotides are TGCGCCAGCAGCTTAGCAGGGACGTCCGATCAGCCCCAGCATTTT.

This clonotype was observed many times. This rearrangement joins TRBV20-1 to TRBJ2-1; 15 bases are a match to TRBD2. CDR1 and CDR2 (germline): DFQATT, SNEGSKA (reference sequence). J lost 7 bases, V lost 5 bases, and 3 bases had no gene match. The CDR3 length is 14 residues. Here the CDR3 reads CSAWTSGGGNEQFF. CDR3 DNA: TGCAGTGCTTGGACTAGCGGGGGGGGTAATGAGCAGTTCTTC.

This clonotype was recorded at least ten times. V gene TRBV12-3 or TRBV12-4 combines with J gene TRBJ1-1; D is possibly TRBD1 (6 bases). V lost 6 bases and J lost 0, with 17 bases in between. CDR3 size: 16 residues. The CDR3: CASSQAGTLMNTEAFF. The CDR3 bases are TGTGCCAGCAGCCAAGCCGGGACATTGATGAACACTGAAGCTTTCTTT.

With respect to this clonotype: A read error may be the cause here, since a much bigger clone is one base away. CDR3 region: CASLGPLNTEALF. CDR3 nucleotides: TGTGCCAGTCTGGGGCCCCTGAACACTGAAGCTCTCTTT. The V call is TRBV28, the J call TRBJ1-1, with a weak D call TRBD1 (5 bases). Germline V gives CDR1 MDHEN, CDR2 SYDVKM. The CDR3 totals 13 residues.

The V and J genes are TRBV6-1 and TRBJ2-5; TRBD1 aligns across 12 bases. The CDR3 spans 15 residues. The germline V gene has CDR1 MNHNS and CDR2 SASEGT. V shed 6 bases, J shed 5 bases, and the junction held 7 bases outside the gene matches. In nucleotides, the CDR3 is TGTGCCAGCAGCGGAGGGACAGGGGGCTTGGAGACCCAGTACTTC. This encodes CASSGGTGGLETQYF.

This clonotype has a count of ten or more. The chain couples TRBV29-1 to TRBJ1-1; D gene ambiguous. Germline CDR1 reads SQVTM; CDR2 reads ANQGSEA. This CDR3 has 13 amino acids. V shed 2 bases and J shed 3 bases, with 10 bases lying between them. The CDR3 sequence: CSVESAAYTEAFF. The CDR3 region has the DNA TGCAGCGTTGAAAGTGCTGCATACACTGAAGCTTTCTTT.

The chain carries TRBV5-5 and TRBJ1-6; D is undetermined. V lost 0 bases, J lost 5 bases, and 12 bases lay in between. Germline CDR1 and CDR2: SGHKS and YYEKEE (reference sequence). The CDR3 is 16 amino acids. The CDR3 region is CASSLAPGSNNSPLHF. CDR3 DNA: TGTGCCAGCAGCTTGGCCCCGGGATCCAATAATTCACCCCTCCACTTT.

This clonotype has ten or more counts. The V and J genes are TRBV29-1 and TRBJ1-1; D unresolved. This CDR3 region has 11 residues. The V and J ends lost 6 bases and 0 bases respectively, with 5 bases between them. CDR1 SQVTM and CDR2 ANQGSEA come from the germline V gene. CDR3 sequence reads: CSVVMNTEAFF. The CDR3 nucleotides are TGCAGCGTGGTTATGAACACTGAAGCTTTCTTT.

This clonotype showed up just a few times. This chain connects TRBV6-1 to TRBJ2-7, with 8 positions matching TRBD1. Germline assignment: CDR1 MNHNS and CDR2 SASEGT. There are 15 residues in the CDR3. Trimming took 6 bases from V and 6 from J; bases not matched to a gene: 13. CDR3 DNA: TGTGCCAGCAGCCACGACAGGGGAAGAGTACGCGAGCAGTACTTC. Protein: CASSHDRGRVREQYF.

Only a few counts were recorded for this clonotype. V is TRBV6-1 and J is TRBJ1-5, with TRBD1 identical over 10 bases. CDR1 is MNHNS and CDR2 is SASEGT in the germline V gene. The CDR3 spans 15 residues. Germline trimming cut 8 bases from V and 5 bases from J; bases unmatched to any gene: 9. The CDR3 protein is CASRMTGGRYQPQHF. The CDR3 DNA sequence: TGTGCCAGCCGGATGACAGGGGGCCGATATCAGCCCCAGCATTTT.

The V and J genes are TRBV15 and TRBJ1-2; D is undetermined. CDR1 and CDR2 from the germline V gene are LNHNV and YYDKDF (reference sequence). V was cut by 0 bases and J by 8 bases, with 16 bases left in between. This CDR3 is built from 15 residues. Here the CDR3 reads CATSRDRTAAEGYTF. CDR3 DNA: TGTGCCACCAGCAGAGATCGAACGGCCGCTGAGGGCTACACCTTC.